This T cell receptor (beta chain) was documented in a study of T-cell reconstitution after alpha-beta-depleted transplantation in children (dated by TCRdb to the mid-2010s). Describing the broader study: The study quantitatively tracked T-cell immune reconstitution after TCRalphabeta/CD19-depleted allogeneic hematopoietic cell transplantation in children using TCR repertoire profiling.

Library preparation employed PCR. The listed sequencing device is Illumina HiSeq 2500. Molecular barcoding was employed in the preparation of TCR libraries, with unique molecular identifiers being used to normalize TCRbeta repertoire quantification. TCRdb reanalyzed the raw reads on its own, using fastp at Q25 for trimming and MiXCR for clone calling, and kept in-frame beta chains. One record per CDR3 amino acid sequence lists the most common genes and DNA. In all, the sample holds hundreds of thousands of distinct CDR3 sequences, and about 10% of those were seen once. Roughly 3.9% of the sample goes to the ten largest clones. This clonotype was counted a few times. Its antigen specificity is not known. No qualities accompany the bases; no much larger clone lies one base away. From cysteine to phenylalanine, the CDR3 is 15 amino acids long. The CDR3 DNA has 45 bases and is translated from base 1. CDR1 and CDR2 are drawn from the germline V gene (reference sequence): DFQATT, SNEGSKA. Trimming leaves V shorter by 1 base and J shorter by 6 bases, with the junction holding 6 bases beyond the gene matches.

The receptor comes from a human donor who donated a stem cell graft to a child with acute myeloid leukemia. Recombination joined TRBV20-1 with TRBJ2-2, with 9 bases in between that match TRBD2. Here the sequenced sample was PBMCs from the stem cell graft donor, taken from the stem cell graft. The CDR3 reads as follows: CSARARTSVSGELFF. The nucleotides read TGCAGTGCTAGAGCCCGGACTAGCGTGTCCGGGGAGCTGTTTTTT.